The entry that follows covers one TCR beta chain sequence. TCRdb re-analysed the 5' RACE reads in MiXCR, keeping a single row per CDR3 protein. This sample has 600,000 to 800,000 distinct CDR3 sequences, with about 20% found just once. The V end was cut by 5 bases, the J end by 4 bases, with 18 bases between. CDR3 length: 15 amino acids. This sample stems from a study of identical twins. The same sample was also used in a study of T cells expressing NK-cell markers.

V is TRBV12-3 or TRBV12-4 and J is TRBJ2-7, with D possibly matching TRBD1 (5 bases). The sequence came from a woman aged 18-29 years in good health. The sequencing sample was made of PBMCs. In DNA form, the CDR3 reads TGTGCCAGCAGTGGGGCAGCGAGAGCCCGTTACGAGCAGTACTTC. Residues: CASSGAARARYEQYF.